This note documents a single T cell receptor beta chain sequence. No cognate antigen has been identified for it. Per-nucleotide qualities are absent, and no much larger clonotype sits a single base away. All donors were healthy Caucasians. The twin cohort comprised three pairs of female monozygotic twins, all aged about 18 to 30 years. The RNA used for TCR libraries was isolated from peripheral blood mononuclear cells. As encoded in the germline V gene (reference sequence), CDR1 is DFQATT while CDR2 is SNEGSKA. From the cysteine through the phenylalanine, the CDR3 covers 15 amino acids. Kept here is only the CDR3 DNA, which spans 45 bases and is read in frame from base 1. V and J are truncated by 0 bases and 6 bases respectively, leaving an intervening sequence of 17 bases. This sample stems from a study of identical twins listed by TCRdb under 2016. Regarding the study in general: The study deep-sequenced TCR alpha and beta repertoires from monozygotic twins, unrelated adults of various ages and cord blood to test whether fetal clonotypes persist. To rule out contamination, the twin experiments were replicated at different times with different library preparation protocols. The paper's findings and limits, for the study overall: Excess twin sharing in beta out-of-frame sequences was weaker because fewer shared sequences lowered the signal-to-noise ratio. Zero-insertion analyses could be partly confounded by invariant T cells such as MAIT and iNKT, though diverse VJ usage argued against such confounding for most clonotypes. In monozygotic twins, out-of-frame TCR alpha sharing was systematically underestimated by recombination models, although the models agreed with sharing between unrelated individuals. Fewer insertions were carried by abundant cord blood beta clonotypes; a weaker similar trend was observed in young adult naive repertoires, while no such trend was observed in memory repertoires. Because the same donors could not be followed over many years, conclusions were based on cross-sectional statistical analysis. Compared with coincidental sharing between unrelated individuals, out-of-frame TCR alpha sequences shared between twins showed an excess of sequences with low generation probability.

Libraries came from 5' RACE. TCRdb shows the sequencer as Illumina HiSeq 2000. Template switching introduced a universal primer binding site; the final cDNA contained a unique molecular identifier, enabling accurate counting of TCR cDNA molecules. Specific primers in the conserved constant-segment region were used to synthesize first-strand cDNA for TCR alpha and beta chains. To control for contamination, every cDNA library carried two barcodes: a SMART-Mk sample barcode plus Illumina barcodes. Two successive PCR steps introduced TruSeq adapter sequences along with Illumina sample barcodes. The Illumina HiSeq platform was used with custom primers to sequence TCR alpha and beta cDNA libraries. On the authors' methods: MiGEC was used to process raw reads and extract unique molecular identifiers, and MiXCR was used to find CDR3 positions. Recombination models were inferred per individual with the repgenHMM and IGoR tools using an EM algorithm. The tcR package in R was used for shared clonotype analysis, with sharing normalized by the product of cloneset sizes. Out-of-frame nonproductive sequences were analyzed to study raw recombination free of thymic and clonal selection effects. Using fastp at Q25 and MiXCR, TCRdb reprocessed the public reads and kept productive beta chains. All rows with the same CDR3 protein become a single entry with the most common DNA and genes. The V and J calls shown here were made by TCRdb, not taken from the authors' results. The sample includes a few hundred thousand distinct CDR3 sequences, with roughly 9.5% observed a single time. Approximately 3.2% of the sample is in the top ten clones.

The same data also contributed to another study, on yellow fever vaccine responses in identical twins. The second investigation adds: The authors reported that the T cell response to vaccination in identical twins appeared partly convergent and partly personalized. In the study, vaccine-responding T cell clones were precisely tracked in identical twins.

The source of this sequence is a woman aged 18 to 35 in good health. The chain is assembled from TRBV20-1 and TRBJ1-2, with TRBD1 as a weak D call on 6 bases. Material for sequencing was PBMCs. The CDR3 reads CSARDSQQGTHGYTF. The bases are TGCAGTGCTAGAGACAGTCAGCAGGGGACGCATGGCTACACCTTC.